This T cell receptor (beta chain) derives from a study of cytomegalovirus exposure and HLA in healthy donors. Trimming shortened V by 0 bases and J by 6 bases, and 16 bases separated the two germline ends. The CDR3 runs 15 residues. Germline values: CDR1 SGDLS, CDR2 YYNGEE. As to this clone: Its specificity is not known.

Sequencing used immunoSEQ multiplex PCR; TCRdb keeps in-frame clones, though not all of them. The data show about 110,000 clones, about 88% seen once. Study-level results: Reportedly, diagnosis of cytomegalovirus status by the classifier showed high specificity and sensitivity.

The TCR sequence derives from a woman aged 18-30 years in good health and CMV-seronegative. The sequenced sample consisted of PBMCs. This chain joins TRBV9 and TRBJ2-7, with unresolved D. The CDR3 DNA reads TGTGCCAGCAGCGTAGCCGCAGGCTCTATACTCGAGCAGTACTTC. It codes for CASSVAAGSILEQYF.